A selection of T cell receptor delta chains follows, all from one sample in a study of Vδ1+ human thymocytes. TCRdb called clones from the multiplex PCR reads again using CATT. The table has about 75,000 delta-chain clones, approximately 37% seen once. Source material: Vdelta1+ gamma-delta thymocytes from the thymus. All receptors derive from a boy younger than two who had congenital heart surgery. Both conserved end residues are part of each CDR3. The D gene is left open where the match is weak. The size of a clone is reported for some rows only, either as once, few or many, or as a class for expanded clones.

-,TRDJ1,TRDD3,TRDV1,TGTGCTCTTGGGGCCCTCCGCCCTACGGTTCCCTACTGGGGGAGACCCACCGATAAACTCATCTTT,CALGALRPTVPYWGRPTDKLIF
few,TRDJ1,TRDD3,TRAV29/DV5,TGTGCAGCAGTCCCTACTACGTGTGGGGGATCCGTTAAACTCATCTTT,CAAVPTTCGGSVKLIF
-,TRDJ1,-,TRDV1,TGTGCTCTTGGGCCCCCTTTGTTTGGGGTGGAGTACATCGATAAACTCATCTTT,CALGPPLFGVEYIDKLIF
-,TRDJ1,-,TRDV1,TGTGCTCTTGGGGAAGCTCCTACGAGTAAACTCATCTTT,CALGEAPTSKLIF
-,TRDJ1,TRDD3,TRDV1,TGTGCTCTTGGGGAACCACCGGGTACGGGGTACTGGGGGATGTACACCGATAAACTCATCTTT,CALGEPPGTGYWGMYTDKLIF
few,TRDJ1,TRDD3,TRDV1,TGTGCTCTTGGGGCCCGGGACCCTGGGGGACCGCACACCGATAAACTCATCTTT,CALGARDPGGPHTDKLIF
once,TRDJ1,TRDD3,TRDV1,TGTGCTCTTGGGGGCCTTCTTCCTAGAGGGTCTTTTCGAGGCGACTGGGGGAGACGTAGACTCATCTTT,CALGGLLPRGSFRGDWGRRRLIF
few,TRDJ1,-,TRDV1,TGTGCTCTTGGGACCCGAACAGCCCTACGAGGCCTCGGGGGGCCCATTACGAACACCGATAAACTCATCTTT,CALGTRTALRGLGGPITNTDKLIF
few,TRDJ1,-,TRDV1,TGTGCTCTTGGGACTTTCCTCGCGGATTTGGATTACACCGATAAACTCATCTTT,CALGTFLADLDYTDKLIF
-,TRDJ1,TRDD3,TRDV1,TGTGCTCTTGGGGAAGTTAAGACGTACTGGGGGACCACCGATAAACTCATCTTT,CALGEVKTYWGTTDKLIF
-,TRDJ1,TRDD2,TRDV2,TGTGCCTGTGAGCCTCTTCCTACTCCATCCTACTGGAAAGACGGGGGCACCGATAAACTCATCTTT,CACEPLPTPSYWKDGGTDKLIF
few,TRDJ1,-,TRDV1,TGTGCTCTTGGGGAACCTAGGAGGGGATACACCGATAAACTCATCTTT,CALGEPRRGYTDKLIF
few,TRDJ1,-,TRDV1,TGTGCTCTTGGGGAACTGGAGTTGACCCTCCTCGCCGAGGGGGGCTATGACTACACCGATAAACTCATCTTT,CALGELELTLLAEGGYDYTDKLIF
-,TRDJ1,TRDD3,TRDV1,TGTGCTCTTGGGGAACCTCCTACGCTGGGGGATATAAGGACCGATAAACTCATCTTT,CALGEPPTLGDIRTDKLIF
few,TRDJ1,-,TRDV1,TGTGCTCTTGGGGAAGTATACTACAGGCGGGGAACCGATAAACTCATCTTT,CALGEVYYRRGTDKLIF
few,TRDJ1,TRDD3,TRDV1,TGTGCTCTTCTCCCAGGAAGGGGGATATCCGGAGACACCGATAAACTCATCTTT,CALLPGRGISGDTDKLIF
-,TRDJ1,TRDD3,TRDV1,TGTGCTCTTGGGGAACGGGGCCTTCCCATATACTGGGGGATTTGTCTCATCTTT,CALGERGLPIYWGICLIF
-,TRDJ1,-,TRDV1,TGTGCTCTTGGGGAACTATGGGGGGGTGCTTCCACCGATAAACTCATCTTT,CALGELWGGASTDKLIF
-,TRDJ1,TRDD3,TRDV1,TGTGCTCTCATTAGCCTACGTCGTTGGCTGGGGGATACTGGTGAAACCGGTAAACTCATCTTT,CALISLRRWLGDTGETGKLIF
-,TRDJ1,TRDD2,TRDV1,TGTGCTCTTGGGGAACTGGGTGGGGGGCCTTCCTACGTGGTGTGGGGATGGTACACCGATAAACTCATCTTT,CALGELGGGPSYVVWGWYTDKLIF
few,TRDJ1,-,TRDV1,TGTGCTCTTGGGCTATCTCCCGTTCCTACTACTACTCCTCACTGGGACCCTCGCCCGCCCGATAAACTCATCTTT,CALGLSPVPTTTPHWDPRPPDKLIF
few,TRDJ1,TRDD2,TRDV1,TGTGCTCTTGGGGAACAGGCCTTCCTACGTGTTTACTGGGGATCCGACACCGATAAACTCATCTTT,CALGEQAFLRVYWGSDTDKLIF
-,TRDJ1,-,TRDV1,TGTGCCCTTGGGGAACGGGAGGGTTACACCGATAAACTCATCTTT,CALGEREGYTDKLIF
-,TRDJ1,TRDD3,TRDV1,TGTGCTCTTGGGGAAACCATCCTTATTCCCCGTACTGGGGGATACGGTGTCCCTTACACCGATAAACTCATCTTT,CALGETILIPRTGGYGVPYTDKLIF
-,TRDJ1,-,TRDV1,TGTGCTCTTGGGGAGTGGCCACCCCCCGGTAAACTCATCTTT,CALGEWPPPGKLIF
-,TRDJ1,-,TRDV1,TGTGCTCTTGGGGAACTAAAGCCCTTCCGGCGTACTGCCGAACGGGACCTTAAACTCATCTTT,CALGELKPFRRTAERDLKLIF
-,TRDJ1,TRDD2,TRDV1,TGTGCTCTTGGGGACCTCCTTCCTCCGTCAGGTATACTCATCTTT,CALGDLLPPSGILIF
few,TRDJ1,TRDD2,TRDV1,TGTGCTCTTGGGGGAGACATTTTCCTACCCGATAAACTCATCTTT,CALGGDIFLPDKLIF
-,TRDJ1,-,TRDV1,TGTGCTCTTGGGGGTCGAAGGTACGCCGATAAACCCATCTTT,CALGGRRYADKPIF
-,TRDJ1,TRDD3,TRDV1,TGTGCTCTTGGGGAAATTCGCAAAAAGTTCCTGACTGGGGGGGACCTGGGTTACACCGATAAACTCATCTTT,CALGEIRKKFLTGGDLGYTDKLIF
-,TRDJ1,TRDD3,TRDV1,TGTGCTCTTGGGGAAGTATACGGGTCTACTGGGGGATCTCCGTACACCGATAAACTCATCTTT,CALGEVYGSTGGSPYTDKLIF
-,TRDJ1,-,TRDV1,TGTGCTCTTGGGGAACTATGCCCCCTTCCTACACTCCGGTACTGGGGGGATACCGATAAACTCATCTTT,CALGELCPLPTLRYWGDTDKLIF
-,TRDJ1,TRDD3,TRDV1,TGTGCTCTTGGGGAACTGGTGCCTACGAAGTCCCTGTACTGGGGGAACTATAAACTCATCTTT,CALGELVPTKSLYWGNYKLIF
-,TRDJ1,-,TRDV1,TGTGCTCTTGGGGCCAAAATCCCTCCCCTCCGCTTCACACAATACACCGATAAACTCATCTTT,CALGAKIPPLRFTQYTDKLIF
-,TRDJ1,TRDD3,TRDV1,TGTGCTCTTGGGGAGTATATCGGGGGATACGAGGAAACCGATAAACTCATCTTT,CALGEYIGGYEETDKLIF
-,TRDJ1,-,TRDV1,TGTGCTCTTGGGCCCCGATTGTCCCCGGGTTCCGATAAACTCATCTTT,CALGPRLSPGSDKLIF
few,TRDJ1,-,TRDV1,-,CALGELWNWGTSGKLIF
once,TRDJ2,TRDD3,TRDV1,TGTGCTCTTGGGAGGATCCTGGGGGGCTCCATGTTGGGAGCTTTTACAGCACAACTCTTCTTT,CALGRILGGSMLGAFTAQLFF
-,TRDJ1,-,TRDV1,TGTGCTCTTGGGGATCCAACCCCCCCTACGGCTTGGGGCCCGCTCTCGTACACCGATAAACTCATCTTT,CALGDPTPPTAWGPLSYTDKLIF
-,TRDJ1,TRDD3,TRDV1,TGTGCTCTTGGGGAACTGGGGCCTTTCCCGGGCGTGACTGGGGGATACGCGCCGGACGATAAACTCATCTTT,CALGELGPFPGVTGGYAPDDKLIF